A single sample is the source of the 22 T cell receptor beta chains below, sequenced in a study of T cell responses to AZD1222 COVID-19 vaccine. Repertoires were generated with immunoSEQ multiplex PCR, while TCRdb's copy carries only in-frame clones and drops some. The data hold under 85,000 clones, with approximately 91% observed a single time. Sample: peripheral blood, taken on day 0 of MenACWY control vaccination. Receptors originate from an adult in good health.

This chain's CDR3 is CASSLAGRYEQYF. The CDR3 DNA is TGTGCCAGCAGCTTAGCGGGGAGGTACGAGCAGTACTTC. The chain carries TRBV7-2 and TRBJ2-7, with D possibly TRBD2 on 6 matching bases. Trimming removed 0 bases from V and 4 bases from J, with 7 bases in between. Germline V gives CDR1 SGHTA, CDR2 FQGNSA. The CDR3 is 13 residues long.

V is TRBV4-1 and J is TRBJ2-7; D gene unclear. Trimming took 0 bases from V and 4 from J, leaving 13 bases between them. Per the germline V gene, CDR1 is MGHRA and CDR2 is YSYEKL. The CDR3 sequence is 15 residues long. The CDR3 reads CASSQDEIVSYEQYF. The CDR3 bases are TGCGCCAGCAGCCAAGACGAAATAGTATCTTACGAGCAGTACTTC.

With regard to this clone: The junction shows a germline mismatch at one end, possibly a read error. The chain is built from TRBV7-7 and TRBJ2-7; 7 positions match TRBD1. The CDR3 sequence is 13 residues long. Germline V CDR1 and CDR2: SSHAT, FNYEAQ (reference sequence). The CDR3 reads CASSSRQGSEQYF. DNA of the CDR3: TGTGCTAGCAGCTCGCGACAGGGTTCCGAGCAGTACTTC.

This chain connects TRBV24-1 to TRBJ2-1, with D unresolved. This CDR3 comprises 11 residues. V shed 8 bases and J shed 5 bases, with 6 bases lying between them. Germline CDR1 reads KGHDR; CDR2 reads SFDVKD. The CDR3 DNA follows: TGTGCCACCAAGGAGAACAATGAGCAGTTCTTC. Protein product: CATKENNEQFF.

The chain uses TRBV7-3 and TRBJ2-3; the D gene is possibly TRBD2 (5 bases). V was cut by 3 bases and J by 4 bases, with 5 bases left in between. Germline CDR1 and CDR2: SGHTA and FQGTGA. The CDR3 spans 12 residues. This CDR3 reads CASSFGADTQYF. The CDR3 DNA sequence: TGTGCCAGCAGCTTCGGGGCAGATACGCAGTATTTT.

The chain has TRBV4-1 and TRBJ2-1, with 11 bases matching TRBD2. CDR1 and CDR2 from the germline V gene are MGHRA and YSYEKL. This CDR3 contains 16 residues. The V and J ends lost 4 bases and 4 bases, in that order; junction bases with no gene match: 6. As DNA, the CDR3 is TGCGCCAGCAGCCGGGAGACTAGCGGGGTTTACAATGAGCAGTTCTTC. This sequence encodes CASSRETSGVYNEQFF.

The chain joins TRBV15 to TRBJ2-5; no clear D. CDR1 is LNHNV, CDR2 YYDKDF, per germline (reference sequence). The ends were cut back, 11 bases at V and 0 bases at J, with 13 bases in the middle. The CDR3 contains 13 residues. The CDR3 is CALPPPNQETQYF. For the CDR3, the DNA is TGTGCCCTCCCTCCACCGAACCAAGAGACCCAGTACTTC.

CDR3 in amino acids: CASSKGGAFRETQYF. CDR3 nucleotide sequence: TGCGCCAGCAGTAAAGGGGGGGCCTTCCGGGAGACCCAGTACTTC. The chain links TRBV5-1 to TRBJ2-5, with a weak D call TRBD2 (7 bases). V was cut by 5 bases and J by 5 bases, with 19 bases left in between. This CDR3 comprises 15 residues. CDR1 and CDR2 (germline): SGHRS, YFSETQ.

The chain joins TRBV2 to TRBJ2-1, with D possibly being TRBD2 (5 bases). This CDR3 has 12 residues. CDR1 is SNHLY and CDR2 is FYNNEI in the germline V gene. V lost 8 bases, J lost 4 bases, and 9 bases lay in between. CDR3 residues: CASPTSYNEQFF. CDR3 in DNA: TGTGCCAGCCCCACTAGTTACAATGAGCAGTTCTTC. Full variable domain (rest looked up from reference TRBV2 and TRBJ2-1): EPEVTQTPSHQVTQMGQEVILRCVPISNHLYFYWYRQILGQKVEFLVSFYNNEISEKSEIFDDQFSVERPDGSNFTLKIRSTKLEDSAMYFCASPTSYNEQFFGPGTRLTVL.

The rearrangement joins TRBV13 to TRBJ2-6; the match to TRBD1 covers 12 bases. CDR1 is PRHDT, CDR2 FYEKMQ, per germline (reference sequence). The CDR3 runs 17 residues. Unmatched junction bases numbered 4, after V lost 5 bases and J lost 2 bases. As DNA, the CDR3 is TGTGCCAGCAGCATCCGGGACAGGGGGCCTGGGGCCAACGTCCTGACTTTC. It is translated as CASSIRDRGPGANVLTF.

J is TRBJ1-2 and V is TRBV5-4; 8 nucleotides match TRBD1. This CDR3 spans 14 amino acids. Germline trimming cut 7 bases from V and 6 bases from J; bases unmatched to any gene: 11. The germline gives CDR1 SGHNT, CDR2 YYREEE (reference sequence). CDR3 nucleotide sequence: TGTGCCAGCTTGCGAGCAGGGGGCGCACATGGCTACACCTTC. It specifies CASLRAGGAHGYTF.

The V gene is TRBV2, the J gene TRBJ2-1; D is ambiguous. V was trimmed by 3 bases and J by 6 bases, leaving 9 bases between them. The CDR3 runs 13 residues. Germline V gene sequence: CDR1 SNHLY, CDR2 FYNNEI. Here the CDR3 DNA reads TGTGCCAGCAGTGAGTCGGTGGGCAATGAGCAGTTCTTC. Its protein product is CASSESVGNEQFF.

This chain links TRBV2 with TRBJ2-3; D may be TRBD2 (7 bases). V shed 7 bases and J shed 2 bases, with 13 bases lying between them. The CDR3 covers 14 residues. The germline gives CDR1 SNHLY, CDR2 FYNNEI. The chain's CDR3 is CASTRGGATDTQYF. CDR3 sequence (DNA): TGTGCCAGCACCCGAGGGGGGGCCACAGATACGCAGTATTTT.

The rearrangement links TRBV28 to TRBJ1-2; tentative D call: TRBD1 (6 bases). The CDR3 is 13 residues long. CDR1 is MDHEN and CDR2 is SYDVKM in the germline V gene. Trimming left V 3 bases short and J 5 bases short, with 10 bases between. The DNA for the CDR3 is TGTGCCAGCAGTTTTGGGCAGGGGTATGGCTACACCTTC. Translation gives CASSFGQGYGYTF.

The chain links TRBV2 to TRBJ1-5; tentative D call: TRBD1 (6 bases). V lost 5 bases, J lost 4 bases, and 24 bases lay in between. Germline loops: CDR1 SNHLY, CDR2 FYNNEI. This CDR3 has 18 amino acids. The chain's CDR3 is CASSPNPGNRDGNQPQHF. CDR3 sequence (DNA): TGTGCCAGCAGTCCAAATCCTGGGAACAGGGACGGGAATCAGCCCCAGCATTTT.

The CDR3 DNA is TGTGCCACCACCAGGGGATACGAGCAGTACTTC. Amino acid sequence: CATTRGYEQYF. This rearrangement joins TRBV6-6 to TRBJ2-7, with a weak D call TRBD1 (6 bases). CDR3 length: 11 amino acids. Trimming cost V 10 bases and J 4 bases, with 11 bases left between them. The germline V gene encodes CDR1 MNHNY and CDR2 SVGAGI (reference sequence).

This clone was recorded once. The chain is built from TRBV7-2 and TRBJ2-7, with TRBD2 identical over 7 bases. Germline CDR1 is SGHTA and CDR2 is FQGNSA. V lost 2 bases, J lost 5 bases, and 3 bases stayed unmatched. The length of the CDR3 is 13 residues. The CDR3 DNA reads TGTGCCAGCAGCTTAAGAGCGGGGAACGAGCAGTACTTC. Translating gives CASSLRAGNEQYF.

The CDR3 bases are TGTGCCAGCAGCTTAGAGGCCCTCGCAGGGGAGAATGAAAAACTGTTTTTT. Protein: CASSLEALAGENEKLFF. The chain is built from TRBV7-2 and TRBJ1-4; weak D call: TRBD1 (6 bases). Per the germline V gene, CDR1 is SGHTA and CDR2 is FQGNSA. The CDR3 is made up of 17 amino acids. The germline V and J ends were trimmed by 1 base and 5 bases, with 17 bases remaining between them.

This rearrangement joins TRBV7-9 to TRBJ2-5, with TRBD1 matching over 8 bases. J was trimmed by 2 bases and V by 3 bases; bases with no gene match: 8. This CDR3 is 16 amino acids long. CDR1 and CDR2 from the germline V gene are SEHNR and FQNEAQ (reference sequence). CDR3 nucleotides: TGTGCCAGCAGCTTTGGTCCCGGACAGGGACAAGAGACCCAGTACTTC. It codes for CASSFGPGQGQETQYF.

The J gene is TRBJ2-1, the V gene TRBV30; unclear D gene. Trimming pared 2 bases from V and 0 bases from J, leaving 2 bases between. The CDR3 covers 12 residues. Germline V gives CDR1 GTSNPN, CDR2 SVGIG (reference sequence). This chain's CDR3 is CAWSSSYNEQFF. In DNA, the CDR3 is TGTGCCTGGAGTTCCTCCTACAATGAGCAGTTCTTC.

The rearrangement links TRBV6-2 or TRBV6-3 to TRBJ2-3; D gene unclear. CDR3 length: 14 residues. CDR1 is MNHEY, CDR2 SVGEGT, per germline. Trimming removed 5 bases from V and 6 bases from J, with 15 bases in between. CDR3 region: CASSALLTWDTQYF. CDR3 nucleotides: TGTGCCAGCAGTGCCCTTTTGACGTGGGATACGCAGTATTTT.

The V and J genes are TRBV11-1 and TRBJ2-7; 9 positions agree with TRBD2. CDR1 is SGHAT and CDR2 is FQDESV in the germline V gene (reference sequence). This CDR3 contains 14 residues. Unmatched junction bases numbered 4, after V lost 1 base and J lost 6 bases. The CDR3 loop reads CASSLVAGVGEQYF. The CDR3 nucleotides are TGTGCCAGCAGCTTAGTAGCGGGGGTCGGCGAGCAGTACTTC.